The text below deals with one T cell receptor (beta chain). Its antigen has not been determined. No per-base quality is available; no much larger clone lies one base away. The data originate from a study of metastatic and nonmetastatic thyroid tumors (dated by TCRdb to the early 2020s). As for the study more broadly: The researchers compared repertoires between peripheral blood samples and tumor or nodule tissue samples from patients with malignant or benign thyroid disease. General conclusions and limits of the study: TCR beta diversity was reported as significantly higher in malignant tumors than in benign nodules, in both blood and tumor samples.

Before undergoing thyroid surgery, none of the patients had been given any kind of treatment. Using T-cell receptor beta sequencing, the researchers looked back retrospectively at clinical samples from patients, gathered between about 2011 and 2018. Trimming takes 2 bases from V and 0 bases from J, and the germline ends sit 14 bases apart. Inclusive of the bounding cysteine and phenylalanine, the CDR3 is 18 residues long. Only the CDR3 part of the read is kept: 54 bases, read in frame from the first base. CDR1 SGHAT and CDR2 FQDESV are derived from the germline V gene (reference sequence). The library was generated by PCR. Sequencing used an Illumina HiSeq 4000. High-throughput sequencing was used to profile the TCR beta-chain CDR3 region of every patient. The authors processed their data as follows. CDR3 differences across clinicopathological groups were used to build a classifier for discriminating distant-metastatic papillary thyroid cancer patients. To measure repertoire diversity the researchers used the Shannon index, while the Morisita-Horn index served to gauge how similar the tumor and blood repertoires were. TCRdb reworked the public reads: Q25 trimming with fastp, MiXCR clone assembly, productive beta chains retained. The authors' filters were not applied to this entry. Within this sample are some 41,000 clones, with roughly 31% of them counted one time only. Of the sample, roughly 9.5% is held by the ten largest clones.

The sequenced sample was blood. The receptor comes from a male donor with papillary thyroid cancer or a benign thyroid nodule (not recorded which). Some clones in this sample may be carry-over from other donors' samples. The rearrangement combines TRBV11-1 with TRBJ2-6, with no D gene named confidently. The nucleotide sequence reads as follows: TGTGCCAGCAGCTTATTTCGGTGGGATTACTCTGGGGCCAACGTCCTGACTTTC. Its product reads: CASSLFRWDYSGANVLTF.